A selection of T cell receptor beta chains follows, all from one sample in a study of blood T cell repertoires in COVID-19. TCRdb's table, derived via immunoSEQ multiplex PCR, lists solely in-frame clones and lacks some. This repertoire shows more than 150,000 clones, around 85% found once; its top ten account for about 3.9%. Sequenced: peripheral blood. These receptors originate from an older woman with acute or convalescent COVID-19. The CDR3 runs from the conserved cysteine through the conserved F or W. Fields, in order: CDR3 DNA, CDR3 protein, D gene, clone size, V gene, J gene. A D gene is named only where the DNA matches it firmly. The size of a clone is reported for some rows only, either as once, few or many, or as a class for expanded clones.

DNA: TGTGCCAGCAGCCACCGGGGACTGGAAGCTTTCTTT
CDR3: CASSHRGLEAFF
D: .
size: .
V: TRBV3-1/TRBV3-2
J: TRBJ1-1

DNA: TGTGCCAGCAGCTCCCCACTAGACTATGGCTACACCTTC
CDR3: CASSSPLDYGYTF
D: .
size: once
V: TRBV12-3/TRBV12-4
J: TRBJ1-2

DNA: TGTGCCAGCAGCCAAGAGAGGGGGACAAGCTCTGGAAACACCATATATTTT
CDR3: CASSQERGTSSGNTIYF
D: .
size: .
V: TRBV4-2
J: TRBJ1-3

DNA: TGCGCCAGCAGCCAAGTGGGGGAGGGGAAACTGTTTTTT
CDR3: CASSQVGEGKLFF
D: .
size: .
V: TRBV4-3
J: TRBJ1-4

DNA: TGCGCCAGCAGCCAACATGGACAGGGAGTTTTAGATACGCAGTATTTT
CDR3: CASSQHGQGVLDTQYF
D: TRBD1
size: .
V: TRBV4-1
J: TRBJ2-3

DNA: TGTGCCAGCAGACTGCTGCGGGGACCCTACGAGCAGTACTTC
CDR3: CASRLLRGPYEQYF
D: .
size: .
V: TRBV27
J: TRBJ2-7

DNA: TGCAGTGCTGGGGGACAGAAAAAACTGTTTTTT
CDR3: CSAGGQKKLFF
D: TRBD1
size: .
V: TRBV20-1
J: TRBJ1-4

DNA: TGCGCCAGCAGCCAAGTTCCTAGCACAGGGTACAATGAGCAGTTCTTC
CDR3: CASSQVPSTGYNEQFF
D: .
size: .
V: TRBV4-3
J: TRBJ2-1

DNA: TGCAGCGTTCTTGAGTACCAAGAGACCCAGTACTTC
CDR3: CSVLEYQETQYF
D: .
size: .
V: TRBV29-1
J: TRBJ2-5

DNA: TGTGCCATCAGTGAGGGTTCCAGCGGGTCTGGAAACACCATATATTTT
CDR3: CAISEGSSGSGNTIYF
D: .
size: once
V: TRBV10-3
J: TRBJ1-3

DNA: TGCGCCAGCAGCCAAGAGCCCCCCGACAGGTCTGGAAACACCATATATTTT
CDR3: CASSQEPPDRSGNTIYF
D: .
size: .
V: TRBV4-3
J: TRBJ1-3

DNA: TGTGCCAGCAGTTCCACCGGACAGGGTAGGCATCAGCCCCAGCATTTT
CDR3: CASSSTGQGRHQPQHF
D: TRBD1
size: .
V: TRBV7-2
J: TRBJ1-5

DNA: TGTGCCAGCAGCTTCGCGGGGTGGTATGGCTACACCTTC
CDR3: CASSFAGWYGYTF
D: .
size: .
V: TRBV7-2
J: TRBJ1-2

DNA: TGTGCCAGCAGCCAACAGGGGGCAGAGACCCAGTACTTC
CDR3: CASSQQGAETQYF
D: TRBD1
size: .
V: TRBV13
J: TRBJ2-5

DNA: TGCAGTGCTAGTCCGGCGGCAGATACGCAGTATTTT
CDR3: CSASPAADTQYF
D: .
size: .
V: TRBV20-1
J: TRBJ2-3

DNA: TGTGCCAGCAGCTTAAGGCGGGGGAACACCATATATTTT
CDR3: CASSLRRGNTIYF
D: .
size: few
V: TRBV7-2
J: TRBJ1-3

DNA: TGTGCCAGCAGTCACCTAACTGACAATCAGCCCCAGCATTTT
CDR3: CASSHLTDNQPQHF
D: .
size: .
V: TRBV6-2/TRBV6-3
J: TRBJ1-5

DNA: TGTGCCAGTACTACAGGGAGGGACACTGAAGCTTTCTTT
CDR3: CASTTGRDTEAFF
D: .
size: .
V: TRBV19
J: TRBJ1-1

DNA: TGTGCCAGCAGCCAAGCCCCGGGGATCTATGGCTACACCTTC
CDR3: CASSQAPGIYGYTF
D: .
size: .
V: TRBV3-1/TRBV3-2
J: TRBJ1-2

DNA: TGTGCCAGCAGCTTAGATCGGGGTGGTTGGAATTCACCCCTCCACTTT
CDR3: CASSLDRGGWNSPLHF
D: .
size: .
V: TRBV11-2
J: TRBJ1-6

DNA: TGTGCCAGCAGCTTCGGAGGAACGGATGGCTACACCTTC
CDR3: CASSFGGTDGYTF
D: .
size: .
V: TRBV6-5
J: TRBJ1-2

DNA: TGTGCCAGCAGTTCCTTCACAGGGTTAAGTAATTCACCCCTCCACTTT
CDR3: CASSSFTGLSNSPLHF
D: .
size: .
V: TRBV6-5
J: TRBJ1-6

DNA: TGTGCCAGCAGCACACAGCTCGGGAAATCTTTAGGGGGTCGCCCAATGACTTTCTTT
CDR3: CASSTQLGKSLGGRPMTFF
D: .
size: .
V: TRBV7-9
J: TRBJ1-1

DNA: TGTGCCAGCAGTACAGAACAGGGTGCCACTGAAGCTTTCTTT
CDR3: CASSTEQGATEAFF
D: .
size: few
V: TRBV2
J: TRBJ1-1

DNA: TGTGCCAGCAGTGACTCGCGTCAGGGTAGTGATCAGCCCCAGCATTTT
CDR3: CASSDSRQGSDQPQHF
D: .
size: .
V: TRBV6-4
J: TRBJ1-5

DNA: TGTGCCAGCAGCTTAGACGGAGGCTCTGGAAACACCATATATTTT
CDR3: CASSLDGGSGNTIYF
D: .
size: .
V: TRBV7-2
J: TRBJ1-3

DNA: TGTGCCAGCAGTTTATCCCCCCGACAAGCTGGCGGGAGGGCCCCCTACGAGCAGTACTTC
CDR3: CASSLSPRQAGGRAPYEQYF
D: TRBD2
size: .
V: TRBV27
J: TRBJ2-7

DNA: TGTGCCACTTTGCCGGGACAGGCGAACAATGAGCAGTTCTTC
CDR3: CATLPGQANNEQFF
D: TRBD1
size: once
V: TRBV19
J: TRBJ2-1

DNA: TGTGCCAGCAGCCGACTTAATTCACCCCTCCACTTT
CDR3: CASSRLNSPLHF
D: .
size: .
V: TRBV7-8
J: TRBJ1-6

DNA: TGCGCCAGCAGCCGAACACAGGGTTCGTCCGATCAGCCCCAGCATTTT
CDR3: CASSRTQGSSDQPQHF
D: .
size: .
V: TRBV4-1
J: TRBJ1-5

DNA: TGTGCCAGCAGTGAAAGCGGAGTGGTGGACTCCTACGAGCAGTACTTC
CDR3: CASSESGVVDSYEQYF
D: .
size: .
V: TRBV2
J: TRBJ2-7

DNA: TGTGCCAGCAGCGCGGACGGGGCAACTAATGAAAAACTGTTTTTT
CDR3: CASSADGATNEKLFF
D: .
size: .
V: TRBV5-4
J: TRBJ1-4

DNA: TGTGCCAGCAGCGTAGAATGGTTTGGCTCCACAGATACGCAGTATTTT
CDR3: CASSVEWFGSTDTQYF
D: .
size: .
V: TRBV9
J: TRBJ2-3

DNA: TGTGCCAGCAGTGAAAAAGGCAGGGGCGGAAGCAATCAGCCCCAGCATTTT
CDR3: CASSEKGRGGSNQPQHF
D: .
size: .
V: TRBV6-1
J: TRBJ1-5